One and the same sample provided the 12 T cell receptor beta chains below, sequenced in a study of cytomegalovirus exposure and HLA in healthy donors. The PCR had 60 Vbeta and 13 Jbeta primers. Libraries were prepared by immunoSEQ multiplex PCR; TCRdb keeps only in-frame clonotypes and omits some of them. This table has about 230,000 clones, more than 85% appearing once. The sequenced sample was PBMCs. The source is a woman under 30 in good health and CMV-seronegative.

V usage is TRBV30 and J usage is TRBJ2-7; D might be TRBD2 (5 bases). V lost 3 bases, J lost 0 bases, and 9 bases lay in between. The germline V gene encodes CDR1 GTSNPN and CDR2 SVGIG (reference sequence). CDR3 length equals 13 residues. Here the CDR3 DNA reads TGTGCCTGGAGAGTTACTAGCTCCTACGAGCAGTACTTC. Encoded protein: CAWRVTSSYEQYF.

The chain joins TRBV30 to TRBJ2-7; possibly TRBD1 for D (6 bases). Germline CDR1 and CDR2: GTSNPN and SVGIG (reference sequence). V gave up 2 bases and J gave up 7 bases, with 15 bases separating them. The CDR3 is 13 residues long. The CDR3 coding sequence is TGTGCCTGGAGTAACCAAGGGGGTACGGAGCAGTACTTC. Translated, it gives CAWSNQGGTEQYF.

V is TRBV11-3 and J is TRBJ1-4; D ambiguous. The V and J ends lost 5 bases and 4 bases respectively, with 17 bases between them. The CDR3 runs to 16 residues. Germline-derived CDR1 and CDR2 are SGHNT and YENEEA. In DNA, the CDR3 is TGTGCCAGCAGCCTGAAGGCCGGGAGGTATAATGAAAAACTGTTTTTT. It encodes CASSLKAGRYNEKLFF.

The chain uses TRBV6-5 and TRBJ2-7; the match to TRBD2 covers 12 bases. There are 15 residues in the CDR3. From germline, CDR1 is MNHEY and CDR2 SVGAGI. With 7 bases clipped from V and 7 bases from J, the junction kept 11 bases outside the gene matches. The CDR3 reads CASKRLAGDGREQYF. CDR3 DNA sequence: TGTGCCAGCAAACGACTAGCGGGAGATGGTCGAGAGCAGTACTTC.

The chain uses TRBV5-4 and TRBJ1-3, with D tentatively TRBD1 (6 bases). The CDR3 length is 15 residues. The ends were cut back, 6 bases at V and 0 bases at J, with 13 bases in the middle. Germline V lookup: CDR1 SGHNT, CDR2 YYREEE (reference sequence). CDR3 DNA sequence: TGTGCCAGCACCAGCGGACAGACCTCTGGAAACACCATATATTTT. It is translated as CASTSGQTSGNTIYF.

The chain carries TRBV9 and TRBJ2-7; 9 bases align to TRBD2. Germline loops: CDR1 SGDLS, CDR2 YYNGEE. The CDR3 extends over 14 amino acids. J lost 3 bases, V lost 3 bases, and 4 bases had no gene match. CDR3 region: CASSGGGGNYEQYF. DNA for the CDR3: TGTGCCAGCAGCGGCGGGGGGGGGAACTACGAGCAGTACTTC.

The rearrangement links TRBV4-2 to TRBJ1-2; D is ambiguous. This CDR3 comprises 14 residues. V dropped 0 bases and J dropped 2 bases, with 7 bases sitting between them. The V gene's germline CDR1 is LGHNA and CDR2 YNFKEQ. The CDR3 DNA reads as TGTGCCAGCAGCCAAGATCCGGGAAACTATGGCTACACCTTC. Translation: CASSQDPGNYGYTF.

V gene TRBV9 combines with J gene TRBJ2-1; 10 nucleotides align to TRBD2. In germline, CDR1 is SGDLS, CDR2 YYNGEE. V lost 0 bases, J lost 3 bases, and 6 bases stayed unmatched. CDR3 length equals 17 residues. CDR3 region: CASSVVPSGSLYNEQFF. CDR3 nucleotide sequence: TGTGCCAGCAGCGTAGTTCCTAGCGGGAGTCTCTACAATGAGCAGTTCTTC.

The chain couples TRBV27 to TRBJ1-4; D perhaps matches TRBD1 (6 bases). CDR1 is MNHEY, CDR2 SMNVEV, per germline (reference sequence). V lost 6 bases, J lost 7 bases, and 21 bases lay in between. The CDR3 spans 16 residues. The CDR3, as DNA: TGTGCCAGCAGCCGAGGGGTCCAGGGGAGAGGTGAAAAACTGTTTTTT. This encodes CASSRGVQGRGEKLFF.

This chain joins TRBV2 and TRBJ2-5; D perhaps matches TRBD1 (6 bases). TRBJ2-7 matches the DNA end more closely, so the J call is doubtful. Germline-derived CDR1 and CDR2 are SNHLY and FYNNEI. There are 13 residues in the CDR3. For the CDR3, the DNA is TGTGCCACCGGGACATTCAGCTCCTACGAGCAGTACTTC. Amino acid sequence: CATGTFSSYEQYF.

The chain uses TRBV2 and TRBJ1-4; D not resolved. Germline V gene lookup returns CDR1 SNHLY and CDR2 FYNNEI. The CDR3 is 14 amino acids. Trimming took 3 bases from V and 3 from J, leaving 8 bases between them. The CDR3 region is CASSDSRSNEKLFF. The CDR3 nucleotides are TGTGCCAGCAGTGACTCCAGGTCTAATGAAAAACTGTTTTTT.

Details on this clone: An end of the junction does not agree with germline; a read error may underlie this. The CDR3 region has the DNA TGTTCCAGCCCCTCAGGAACTGGGACTAATGAAAAACTGTTTTTT. Its protein is CSSPSGTGTNEKLFF. V usage is TRBV7-9 and J usage is TRBJ1-4, with D unresolved. The germline CDR1 and CDR2 sequences are SEHNR and FQNEAQ (reference sequence). The CDR3 runs to 15 residues.